This TCR beta chain was observed in a study of CD8 T cells in ankylosing spondylitis. Overall study results and limits: In reactive arthritis synovial fluid and blood, some motif variants had been reported before. Disease-associated clones were CD8+ and fairly uncommon in peripheral blood. Matched synovial fluid from ankylosing spondylitis patients was reported to be enriched for disease-linked clones. Among TCR beta sequences, a motif of under ten highly homologous variants appeared characteristic of ankylosing spondylitis blood.

The J segment lost 6 bases and the V segment lost 1 base, leaving 8 bases of the junction unmatched. The germline CDR1 and CDR2 sequences are SGHAT and FQNNGV. This CDR3 has 15 residues. TCRdb independently ran MiXCR on the 5' RACE reads; one entry per CDR3 protein. The sample shows over 150,000 distinct CDR3 sequences, more than 10% of them seen only once. Remarks on this clonotype: Its antigen is not known.

This receptor was obtained from a male donor with ankylosing spondylitis or in good health (not recorded which). Source material: blood, either unsorted or a sorted T cell fraction (not recorded which). The rearrangement joins TRBV11-2 to TRBJ2-5; 7 positions match TRBD1. The CDR3 DNA is TGTGCCAGCAGCTTAGGTATTACAGGGGAGCAGACCCAGTACTTC. Encoded protein: CASSLGITGEQTQYF. Together with reference TRBV11-2 and TRBJ2-5, the CDR3 gives the full variable domain: EAGVAQSPRYKIIEKRQSVAFWCNPISGHATLYWYQQILGQGPKLLIQFQNNGVVDDSQLPKDRFSAERLKGVDSTLKIQPAKLEDSAVYLCASSLGITGEQTQYFGPGTRLLVL.